The present entry profiles one T cell receptor (beta chain) with its context. Its antigen is unidentified. The CDR3 has 14 amino acids. The V gene's germline CDR1 is MDHEN and CDR2 SYDVKM. PCR used 60 Vbeta primers and 13 Jbeta primers. Method: immunoSEQ multiplex PCR; TCRdb's copy keeps in-frame clones and lacks some. This table has some 160,000 clones, roughly 80% appearing once. The sample originates from a study of cytomegalovirus exposure and HLA in healthy donors. Study observations and caveats: Researchers reported that a few CMV-associated chains were confirmed in vitro as CMV antigen-specific. Previous analysis showed most TCR beta V segments were productive about 90% or about 30% of the time. According to the study, roughly 160 TCR beta chains were cytomegalovirus-associated.

The sequence was collected from a woman younger than 45 in good health and CMV-seronegative. The rearrangement uses TRBV28 and TRBJ2-5; 8 bases agree with TRBD2. The J call may be wrong; the DNA end is better matched by TRBJ2-7. Sequencing was carried out using PBMCs. For the CDR3, the DNA is TGTGCCAGCAGACCCAGCGGGGGTATCTACGAGCAGTACTTC. Its protein is CASRPSGGIYEQYF.